This TCR beta chain was sequenced in a study of tissue T cells after allogeneic stem cell transplantation. Study in general: Recipient PBMCs from before transplant existed for a few GVHD patients.

As concerns this clone: Its cognate antigen is unknown.

Libraries were prepared by immunoSEQ multiplex PCR; TCRdb keeps only in-frame clonotypes and omits some of them. The sample shows 570 or so clones, approximately 73% of them seen only once. Regarding the study as a whole: Only a limited share of tissue TCRs appeared in blood or spleen.

Germline V gene lookup returns CDR1 MNHEY and CDR2 SMNVEV (reference sequence). V was pared by 8 bases and J by 10 bases, with 12 bases of the junction left unmatched. The CDR3 loop spans 14 amino acids. The chain uses TRBV27 and TRBJ2-1; 9 nucleotides match TRBD1. The specimen comprised blood, sampled at autopsy. This sequence originates from a female patient aged 18 to 50 with steroid-refractory graft-versus-host disease after an allogeneic stem cell transplant. The graft donor may account for some of the T cells. Here the CDR3 reads CASSAGTGFLEQFF. In nucleotides, the CDR3 is TGTGCCAGCTCTGCCGGGACAGGGTTCTTAGAGCAGTTCTTC.